One and the same sample provided the 24 T cell receptor beta chains below, sequenced in a study of T cell changes during pregnancy in multiple sclerosis. Sequenced by immunoSEQ multiplex PCR; TCRdb stores in-frame clones only, minus some. The sample includes about 83,000 clones, about nine tenths seen only once; the top ten take around 3.3%. The sample consisted of PBMCs, taken in the first trimester of pregnancy. The receptors shown here come from a female donor in good health, serving as a control in a pregnancy study. Some clones in this sample may be carry-over from other donors' samples.

V usage is TRBV6-6 and J usage is TRBJ2-7; tentatively, D is TRBD1 (6 bases). The germline V gene encodes CDR1 MNHNY and CDR2 SVGAGI (reference sequence). The CDR3 runs 14 residues. The ends were cut back, 7 bases at V and 4 bases at J, with 17 bases in the middle. The chain's CDR3 is CASTLEGTTYEQYF. DNA of the CDR3: TGTGCCAGCACCCTCGAGGGGACAACTTACGAGCAGTACTTC.

The rearrangement joins TRBV6-1 to TRBJ2-1, with a tentative D call TRBD1 (6 bases). Trimming shortened V by 4 bases and J by 3 bases, and 13 bases separated the two germline ends. This CDR3 is built from 15 residues. The germline V gene encodes CDR1 MNHNS and CDR2 SASEGT. The CDR3 sequence: CASSVRTDYYNEQFF. CDR3 DNA sequence: TGTGCCAGCAGTGTAAGGACAGACTACTACAATGAGCAGTTCTTC.

The rearrangement joins TRBV5-6 to TRBJ1-6; perhaps TRBD1 as D (5 bases). Germline CDR1 SGHDT, CDR2 YYEEEE. The CDR3 runs to 14 residues. Trimming stripped 0 bases from V and 8 bases from J, with 9 bases between. In DNA form, the CDR3 reads TGTGCCAGCAGCTTGGACTGGGGGGATTCACCCCTCCACTTT. Amino acids: CASSLDWGDSPLHF. The variable domain in full, with the rest retrieved from reference TRBV5-6 and TRBJ1-6, is DAGVTQSPTHLIKTRGQQVTLRCSPKSGHDTVSWYQQALGQGPQFIFQYYEEEERQRGNFPDRFSGHQFPNYSSELNVNALLLGDSALYLCASSLDWGDSPLHFGNGTRLTVT.

The chain recombines TRBV11-3 with TRBJ1-3; the match to TRBD1 covers 8 bases. J gave up 6 bases and V 0 bases, and 4 bases lay outside the gene matches. In germline, CDR1 is SGHNT, CDR2 YENEEA. The CDR3 consists of 15 residues. CDR3 sequence: CASSLDPTGANTIYF. CDR3 DNA sequence: TGTGCCAGCAGCTTAGACCCGACAGGGGCAAACACCATATATTTT.

The rearrangement uses TRBV4-3 and TRBJ2-1; unclear D gene. The ends were cut back, 0 bases at V and 9 bases at J, with 12 bases in the middle. The CDR3 covers 14 residues. Germline-derived CDR1 and CDR2 are LGHNA and YSLEER. The CDR3 loop is CASSQDVDFGEQFF. The CDR3 DNA reads as TGCGCCAGCAGCCAAGATGTCGACTTCGGTGAGCAGTTCTTC.

This sequence joins TRBV4-3 and TRBJ1-2; possibly TRBD1 for D (6 bases). The CDR3 spans 14 residues. Trimming removed 4 bases from V and 2 bases from J, with 11 bases in between. Germline CDR1 LGHNA, CDR2 YSLEER. The CDR3 coding sequence is TGCGCCAGCAGCCGGGAGACAGGAAACTATGGCTACACCTTC. Translation: CASSRETGNYGYTF.

V usage is TRBV2 and J usage is TRBJ2-1; the match to TRBD2 covers 8 bases. The length of the CDR3 is 13 residues. V was pared by 8 bases and J by 8 bases, with 8 bases of the junction left unmatched. Germline V gene lookup returns CDR1 SNHLY and CDR2 FYNNEI. CDR3 in DNA: TGTGCCAGCTTCGGGAGGGGGGGCGATGAGCAGTTCTTC. Translation gives CASFGRGGDEQFF.

V is TRBV28 and J is TRBJ2-3, with 10 nucleotides matching TRBD1. CDR3 length: 16 residues. V trimming: 7 bases; J trimming: 1 base; junction bases outside the gene matches: 8. CDR1 is MDHEN, CDR2 SYDVKM, per germline. This chain's CDR3 is CASTKRGTGGTDTQYF. As DNA, the CDR3 is TGTGCCAGCACCAAGAGGGGGACAGGGGGCACAGATACGCAGTATTTT.

V is TRBV7-2 and J is TRBJ2-4; no clear D. The CDR3 is made up of 13 amino acids. With 5 bases removed from V and 9 bases from J, the gap between germline ends came to 14 bases. Germline lookup yields CDR1 SGHTA and CDR2 FQGNSA. CDR3 nucleotide sequence: TGTGCCAGCAGCCCAAGCTCCCTTAGCATTCAGTACTTC. This sequence encodes CASSPSSLSIQYF.

The chain recombines TRBV5-6 with TRBJ2-1; 12 bases map to TRBD2. Per germline, CDR1 SGHDT and CDR2 YYEEEE. V lost 4 bases and J lost 10; bases outside the gene matches: 9. The CDR3 is 15 amino acids. The CDR3 DNA is TGTGCCAGCAGCCGCTCTAGCGGGAGGGCCGTCGAGCAGTTCTTC. Translated, it gives CASSRSSGRAVEQFF.

Comment on this clone: The junction differs from germline at one of its ends, possibly a read error. This rearrangement joins TRBV19 to TRBJ2-3, with 11 bases lining up with TRBD2. The CDR3 loop spans 17 amino acids. Germline loops: CDR1 LNHDA, CDR2 SQIVND (reference sequence). For the CDR3, the DNA is TGTGCCAGTAGCATAGCCGCTAGCGGGAGGCGCACAGATACGCAGTATTTT. Protein: CASSIAASGRRTDTQYF.

The chain links TRBV2 to TRBJ2-7; D perhaps matches TRBD1 (5 bases). The CDR3 has 15 residues. Germline V lookup: CDR1 SNHLY, CDR2 FYNNEI. Trimming took 5 bases from V and 2 from J, leaving 16 bases between them. The CDR3, as DNA: TGTGCCAGCAGTACGCGACAGCGTCCAACCTACGAGCAGTACTTC. Translated, it gives CASSTRQRPTYEQYF.

This clone showed up just once. The gene calls are TRBV19 and TRBJ1-5; D is unclear. Germline loops: CDR1 LNHDA, CDR2 SQIVND (reference sequence). Trimming took off 4 bases at V and 2 bases at J, with 12 bases between the two ends. CDR3 length: 15 residues. The CDR3 here is CASSKDRSGNQPQHF. CDR3 nucleotide sequence: TGTGCCAGTAGTAAAGACCGGAGTGGCAATCAGCCCCAGCATTTT.

The chain carries TRBV5-6 and TRBJ1-6; D not certain. Trimming stripped 2 bases from V and 6 bases from J, with 9 bases between. The CDR3 has 14 amino acids. Germline CDR1 and CDR2: SGHDT and YYEEEE. CDR3: CASSFGYGNSPLHF. The CDR3 bases are TGTGCCAGCAGCTTCGGGTATGGTAATTCACCCCTCCACTTT.

V is TRBV25-1 and J is TRBJ1-5; D remains unclear. Per germline, CDR1 MGHDK and CDR2 SYGVNS. The germline V and J ends were trimmed by 4 bases and 2 bases, with 9 bases remaining between them. The CDR3 is made up of 14 amino acids. CDR3: CASSVTGGNQPQHF. The CDR3 DNA follows: TGTGCCAGCAGTGTGACGGGAGGCAATCAGCCCCAGCATTTT.

The CDR3: CASSRTGAGGNTIYF. As DNA, the CDR3 is TGTGCCAGCAGTCGGACAGGGGCGGGGGGAAACACCATATATTTT. The genes are TRBV6-5 and TRBJ1-3, with 9 nucleotides matching TRBD1. Per the germline V gene, CDR1 is MNHEY and CDR2 is SVGAGI. V was clipped by 5 bases and J by 4 bases; unmatched bases: 6. This CDR3 has 15 residues.

The sample holds one count of this clone. CDR3: CASANRHRGSYEQYF. The CDR3 DNA follows: TGTGCCAGCGCCAACCGTCACAGGGGCTCCTACGAGCAGTACTTC. This chain joins TRBV6-1 and TRBJ2-7, with 7 bases that match TRBD1. After removal of 8 bases from V and 0 bases from J, the junction contained 10 bases not matched to a gene. Germline assignment: CDR1 MNHNS and CDR2 SASEGT. The length of the CDR3 is 15 residues.

V and J are TRBV28 and TRBJ1-1; 7 bases are shared with TRBD1. The trim removed 7 bases at V and 3 bases at J, leaving 11 bases unmatched. Germline loops: CDR1 MDHEN, CDR2 SYDVKM. This CDR3 has 15 residues. CDR3 sequence reads: CASKQGWVGYTEAFF. DNA for the CDR3: TGTGCCAGCAAACAGGGGTGGGTAGGGTACACTGAAGCTTTCTTT.

The chain links TRBV6-1 to TRBJ1-1; 7 bases line up with TRBD1. The J segment lost 2 bases and the V segment lost 8 bases, leaving 5 bases of the junction unmatched. This CDR3 contains 13 residues. Per germline, CDR1 MNHNS and CDR2 SASEGT. The CDR3 here is CASGDRANTEAFF. In nucleotides, the CDR3 is TGTGCCAGCGGAGACAGGGCAAACACTGAAGCTTTCTTT.

This clone was detected only once. The chain carries TRBV19 and TRBJ1-1; the match to TRBD1 covers 8 bases. The CDR3 length is 15 residues. V was pared by 3 bases and J by 4 bases, with 7 bases of the junction left unmatched. Looked up from germline, CDR1 is LNHDA and CDR2 is SQIVND (reference sequence). DNA for the CDR3: TGTGCCAGTAGTATGGGGCAGGGGGCGGGCACTGAAGCTTTCTTT. It specifies CASSMGQGAGTEAFF. Filled out from reference TRBV19 and TRBJ1-1, the complete variable domain reads DGGITQSPKYLFRKEGQNVTLSCEQNLNHDAMYWYRQDPGQGLRLIYYSQIVNDFQKGDIAEGYSVSREKKESFPLTVTSAQKNPTAFYLCASSMGQGAGTEAFFGQGTRLTVV.

The chain couples TRBV28 to TRBJ1-1; D is perhaps TRBD1 (6 bases). Looked up from germline, CDR1 is MDHEN and CDR2 is SYDVKM. Trimming cost V 3 bases and J 0 bases, with 14 bases left between them. This CDR3 is 16 amino acids long. The CDR3 sequence: CASSFSYRAMNTEAFF. The DNA for the CDR3 is TGTGCCAGCAGTTTCTCCTACAGGGCCATGAACACTGAAGCTTTCTTT.

The chain is built from TRBV6-4 and TRBJ2-2; D gene ambiguous. This CDR3 is 12 amino acids long. The germline V gene has CDR1 MRHNA and CDR2 SNTAGT. Trimming left V 0 bases short and J 8 bases short, with 4 bases between. In DNA form, the CDR3 reads TGTGCCAGCAGTGACTCGCAGGGGGAGCTGTTTTTT. It specifies CASSDSQGELFF.

DNA for the CDR3: TGCGCCAGCAGCCCCGACCAGGGGGGCTACGAGCAGTACTTC. It specifies CASSPDQGGYEQYF. The chain couples TRBV4-3 to TRBJ2-7; possible D gene TRBD1, 7 bases. This CDR3 has 14 amino acids. The germline V gene encodes CDR1 LGHNA and CDR2 YSLEER. The V end lost 4 bases, the J end lost 3 bases, and 13 bases lay between the germline ends.

This clone occurred once. This chain links TRBV18 with TRBJ1-5; D gene ambiguous. The V end lost 5 bases, the J end lost 7 bases, and 6 bases lay between the germline ends. This CDR3 spans 11 amino acids. Germline CDR1 and CDR2: KGHSH and LQKENI. The CDR3 region is CASSEVQPQHF. The CDR3 bases are TGTGCCAGCTCAGAGGTCCAGCCCCAGCATTTT.